This T cell receptor (beta chain) was identified during a study of T-cell memory formation after mild COVID-19. TCRdb re-derived calls from the 5' RACE reads in MiXCR, one entry per CDR3 protein. The sample holds 530,000 or so distinct CDR3 sequences; 17% are singletons and the top ten take roughly 7.8%. The V end was cut by 0 bases, the J end by 5 bases, with 17 bases between. Germline V gene data show CDR1 as SGDLS and CDR2 as YYNGEE. The CDR3 runs to 16 residues. This clonotype has more than one count but fewer than ten. Its target is not known. Study observations and caveats: CD4+ bias marked clones expanding day 15 to 37, unlike balanced contracting clones. CD4+ contracting clones lay mainly in CM and EM, CD8+ ones in EMRA.

V and J are TRBV9 and TRBJ2-5, with a tentative D call TRBD2 (6 bases). Input material: PBMCs or a T cell subset sorted from them (not recorded which). The receptor comes from an adult woman who had mild COVID-19 (a few samples of this study predate the infection). Cell type and time point are not known. The CDR3 DNA follows: TGTGCCAGCAGCGTAGAACCTAGCGCCCTCCGGGAGACCCAGTACTTC. This sequence encodes CASSVEPSALRETQYF.